This entry lists 4 T cell receptor beta chains sequenced from one sample in a study of cytomegalovirus exposure and HLA in healthy donors. PCR used 60 Vbeta primers and 13 Jbeta primers. Produced via immunoSEQ multiplex PCR; TCRdb's table is partial and in-frame only. The data contain under 250,000 clones, more than 75% of them singletons. Sequencing input: PBMCs. Source of these receptors: a woman in her 40s in good health and CMV-seronegative.

This sequence joins TRBV19 and TRBJ1-5; D is possibly TRBD1 (5 bases). V lost 8 bases to trimming and J lost 3 bases, with 11 bases between them. The CDR3 is 13 amino acids. Germline assignment: CDR1 LNHDA and CDR2 SQIVND (reference sequence). CDR3 in amino acids: CASGDLLNQPQHF. Here the CDR3 DNA reads TGTGCCAGTGGGGACTTACTCAATCAGCCCCAGCATTTT. Complete variable domain (other parts from reference TRBV19 and TRBJ1-5): DGGITQSPKYLFRKEGQNVTLSCEQNLNHDAMYWYRQDPGQGLRLIYYSQIVNDFQKGDIAEGYSVSREKKESFPLTVTSAQKNPTAFYLCASGDLLNQPQHFGDGTRLSIL.

The chain combines TRBV30 with TRBJ2-3; 7 nucleotides agree with TRBD2. CDR3 length: 15 amino acids. The germline gives CDR1 GTSNPN, CDR2 SVGIG (reference sequence). After removal of 2 bases from V and 3 bases from J, the junction contained 8 bases not matched to a gene. The CDR3 DNA is TGTGCCTGGAGTAAAGGAGGGAGGGAGACAGATACGCAGTATTTT. Protein product: CAWSKGGRETDTQYF.

The V call is TRBV5-6, the J call TRBJ2-7; 8 nucleotides line up with TRBD2. V lost 0 bases to trimming and J lost 4 bases; unmatched junction nucleotides: 6. CDR3 size: 15 residues. Per the germline V gene, CDR1 is SGHDT and CDR2 is YYEEEE. The CDR3 here is CASSLGLAGSYEQYF. The CDR3, as DNA: TGTGCCAGCAGCTTGGGTCTAGCGGGCTCGTACGAGCAGTACTTC. The whole variable domain, remainder taken from reference TRBV5-6 and TRBJ2-7, is DAGVTQSPTHLIKTRGQQVTLRCSPKSGHDTVSWYQQALGQGPQFIFQYYEEEERQRGNFPDRFSGHQFPNYSSELNVNALLLGDSALYLCASSLGLAGSYEQYFGPGTRLTVT.

The J gene is TRBJ2-7, the V gene TRBV14; the match to TRBD2 covers 7 bases. The J call could be wrong; TRBJ2-1 is a better fit for the DNA end. This CDR3 region has 15 residues. Germline-derived CDR1 and CDR2 are SGHDN and FVKESK. The CDR3 DNA reads as TGTGCCAGCAGCCGACGGGCGGGAGCCTACAATGAGCAGTTCTTC. It is translated as CASSRRAGAYNEQFF.